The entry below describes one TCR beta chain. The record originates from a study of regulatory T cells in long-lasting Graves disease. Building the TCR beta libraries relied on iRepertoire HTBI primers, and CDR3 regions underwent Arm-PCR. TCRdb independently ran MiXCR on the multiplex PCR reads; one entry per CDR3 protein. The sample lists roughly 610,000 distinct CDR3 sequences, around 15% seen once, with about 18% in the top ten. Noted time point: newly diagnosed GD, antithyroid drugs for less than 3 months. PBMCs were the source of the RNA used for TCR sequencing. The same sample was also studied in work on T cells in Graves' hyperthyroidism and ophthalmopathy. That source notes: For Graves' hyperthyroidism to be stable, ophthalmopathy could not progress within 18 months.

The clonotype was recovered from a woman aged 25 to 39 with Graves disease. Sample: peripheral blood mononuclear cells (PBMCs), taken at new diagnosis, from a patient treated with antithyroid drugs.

CDR3 coding DNA: TGCAGTGCCCTCGTGGGGTTGGGCTATGGCTACACCTTC. As protein: CSALVGLGYGYTF. The chain links TRBV20-1 to TRBJ1-2; no reliable D call. CDR1 is DFQATT, CDR2 SNEGSKA, per germline (reference sequence). CDR3 length equals 13 residues. Between the trimmed V and J ends, which lost 6 bases and 4 bases, there was a span of 15 bases.